This TCR beta chain appears in the sequencing data of a study of T cell changes during pregnancy in multiple sclerosis. The method was immunoSEQ multiplex PCR; TCRdb's version includes in-frame clones alone and lacks a portion of them. The repertoire holds about 67,000 clones, around nine tenths seen once, with around 1.5% in the top ten. This clone was counted once. The CDR3 length is 20 residues. Germline CDR1 reads MGHRA; CDR2 reads YSYEKL. After removal of 1 base from V and 6 bases from J, the junction contained 21 bases not matched to a gene. The chain links TRBV4-1 to TRBJ2-7; 10 positions match TRBD2. The TCR originated in a female donor with multiple sclerosis, enrolled in a pregnancy study. The source material was peripheral blood, sampled in the third trimester of pregnancy. DNA of the CDR3: TGCGCCAGCAGCCAAGGAGGCAGCGGGAGGGCCATCGTACAGGAGAGCGAGCAGTACTTC. This sequence encodes CASSQGGSGRAIVQESEQYF.